A selection of T cell receptor beta chains follows, all from one sample in a study of CDR3 diversity in severe acne. One entry per CDR3 protein, called by TCRdb with MiXCR from the PCR reads. The sample includes around 94,000 distinct CDR3 sequences, around 56% of them seen just once. The sequenced material came from blood. The source of these receptors is a male donor with acne. The CDR3 runs from the conserved cysteine through the conserved F or W. D genes are given only for firm matches. For some rows the clone size is stated as once, few or many, or as a class when expanded; others skip it.

d_call: NA; j_call: TRBJ2-1; v_call: TRBV4-1; clone_size: many; cdr3_nt: TGCGCCAGCAGCCTCACTAGCCCCTCCTACAATGAGCAGTTCTTC; cdr3_aa: CASSLTSPSYNEQFF
d_call: NA; j_call: TRBJ1-5; v_call: TRBV12-3/TRBV12-4; clone_size: NA; cdr3_nt: TGTGTCAGCAGTTTAGGGGGGGTTCTATATCAGCCCCAGCATTTT; cdr3_aa: CVSSLGGVLYQPQHF
d_call: TRBD2; j_call: TRBJ2-1; v_call: TRBV19; clone_size: many; cdr3_nt: TGTGCCAGTAGTATAGTCACTAGCGGGAGGGCCTACAATGAGCAGTTCTTC; cdr3_aa: CASSIVTSGRAYNEQFF
d_call: TRBD2; j_call: TRBJ2-1; v_call: TRBV20-1; clone_size: once; cdr3_nt: TGCAGTGCTAGAGTACTAGCGGGAGACAATGAGCAGTTCTTC; cdr3_aa: CSARVLAGDNEQFF
d_call: NA; j_call: TRBJ2-5; v_call: TRBV24-1; clone_size: few; cdr3_nt: TGTGCCACCAGTGAGAGAACGACAGGAAGAGAGACCCAGTACTTC; cdr3_aa: CATSERTTGRETQYF
d_call: NA; j_call: TRBJ1-4; v_call: TRBV7-9; clone_size: NA; cdr3_nt: TGTGCCGGACTACCGGGTAAAGGGGATGCAACTAATGAAAAACTGTTTTTT; cdr3_aa: CAGLPGKGDATNEKLFF
d_call: TRBD2; j_call: TRBJ2-7; v_call: TRBV12-3/TRBV12-4; clone_size: NA; cdr3_nt: TGTGCCAGCAGTGGGCTAGCGGGAGTTTACGAGCAGTACTTC; cdr3_aa: CASSGLAGVYEQYF
d_call: TRBD2; j_call: TRBJ2-1; v_call: TRBV7-9; clone_size: many; cdr3_nt: TGTGCCAGCAGCTTAGGACTAGCGCGAGGGAATGAGCAGTTCTTC; cdr3_aa: CASSLGLARGNEQFF
d_call: NA; j_call: TRBJ2-7; v_call: TRBV16; clone_size: NA; cdr3_nt: TGTGCCAGCAGCCAAAGATTGGCCTACGAGCAGTACTTC; cdr3_aa: CASSQRLAYEQYF
d_call: TRBD1; j_call: TRBJ1-2; v_call: TRBV6-1; clone_size: few; cdr3_nt: TGTGCCAGCACCAGGACAGGGGGGGGCTATGGCTACACCTTC; cdr3_aa: CASTRTGGGYGYTF
d_call: NA; j_call: TRBJ2-6; v_call: TRBV20-1; clone_size: NA; cdr3_nt: TGCAGTGCAAAGAGTGCAGAGACTGGGGCCAACGTCCTGACTTTC; cdr3_aa: CSAKSAETGANVLTF
d_call: NA; j_call: TRBJ2-5; v_call: TRBV14; clone_size: NA; cdr3_nt: TGTGCCAGCAGCCCCCGGGACTCCTACCAAGAGACCCAGTACTTC; cdr3_aa: CASSPRDSYQETQYF
d_call: NA; j_call: TRBJ2-7; v_call: TRBV11-2; clone_size: NA; cdr3_nt: TGTGCCAGCAGCCCCCCGACAGCCTACGAGCAGTACTTC; cdr3_aa: CASSPPTAYEQYF
d_call: TRBD1; j_call: TRBJ1-2; v_call: TRBV9; clone_size: NA; cdr3_nt: TGTGCCAGCAGCGTAGGGACAGGGTCCGGCTACACCTTC; cdr3_aa: CASSVGTGSGYTF
d_call: TRBD1; j_call: TRBJ2-2; v_call: TRBV11-3; clone_size: NA; cdr3_nt: TGTGCCAGCAGCGATCGGGACAGATCCACCGGGGAGCTGTTTTTT; cdr3_aa: CASSDRDRSTGELFF
d_call: NA; j_call: TRBJ1-2; v_call: TRBV5-1; clone_size: many; cdr3_nt: TGCGCCAGCAGCTTGGTATCGGGGACTAACTATGGCTACACCTTC; cdr3_aa: CASSLVSGTNYGYTF
d_call: NA; j_call: TRBJ2-1; v_call: TRBV25-1; clone_size: many; cdr3_nt: TGTGCCAGCAGTGCCCCGACAGGCATTTCCTACAATGAGCAGTTCTTC; cdr3_aa: CASSAPTGISYNEQFF
d_call: TRBD2; j_call: TRBJ2-2; v_call: TRBV29-1; clone_size: many; cdr3_nt: TGCAGCGGTTCCGGGACTAGCGGAGCGAACACCGGGGAGCTGTTTTTT; cdr3_aa: CSGSGTSGANTGELFF
d_call: NA; j_call: TRBJ2-5; v_call: TRBV7-6; clone_size: NA; cdr3_nt: TGTGCCAGCAGTAACCCCCCAGGTTGGGGGCAAGAGACCCAGTACTTC; cdr3_aa: CASSNPPGWGQETQYF
d_call: NA; j_call: TRBJ1-1; v_call: TRBV6-5; clone_size: NA; cdr3_nt: TGTGCCAGCAGTTACTTGGACAGATACACTGAAGCTTTCTTT; cdr3_aa: CASSYLDRYTEAFF
d_call: NA; j_call: TRBJ2-2; v_call: TRBV9; clone_size: many; cdr3_nt: TGTGCCAGCAGCGTAGGAGTTAACACCGGGGAGCTGTTTTTT; cdr3_aa: CASSVGVNTGELFF
d_call: TRBD2; j_call: TRBJ2-5; v_call: TRBV6-6; clone_size: few; cdr3_nt: TGTGCCAGCACCTCGGGACTAGCGGGGGGCGCTCAAGAGACCCAGTACTTC; cdr3_aa: CASTSGLAGGAQETQYF
d_call: NA; j_call: TRBJ1-5; v_call: TRBV5-1; clone_size: NA; cdr3_nt: TGCGCCAGCAGCTTGGCAGGGAGAGATCAGCCCCAGCATTTT; cdr3_aa: CASSLAGRDQPQHF
d_call: TRBD1; j_call: TRBJ1-2; v_call: TRBV6-5; clone_size: many; cdr3_nt: TGTGCCAGCAGCCCGACAGGGGTAGGGTATGGCTACACCTTC; cdr3_aa: CASSPTGVGYGYTF
d_call: NA; j_call: TRBJ2-7; v_call: TRBV2; clone_size: NA; cdr3_nt: TGTGCCAGCAGGGGTGACAGTTACGAGCAGTACTTC; cdr3_aa: CASRGDSYEQYF
d_call: TRBD2; j_call: TRBJ2-5; v_call: TRBV12-5; clone_size: NA; cdr3_nt: TGTGCTAGTGGTCCTGGGGGACTAGCGGGAGGGGAGACCCAGTACTTC; cdr3_aa: CASGPGGLAGGETQYF
d_call: TRBD1; j_call: TRBJ2-7; v_call: TRBV20-1; clone_size: NA; cdr3_nt: TGCAGTGCTAGAGCACGGACAGGGACCTACGAGCAGTACTTC; cdr3_aa: CSARARTGTYEQYF
d_call: NA; j_call: TRBJ2-3; v_call: TRBV20-1; clone_size: NA; cdr3_nt: TGCAGTGCTAGAGATCGGGGGAGCACAGATACGCAGTATTTT; cdr3_aa: CSARDRGSTDTQYF
d_call: NA; j_call: TRBJ1-2; v_call: TRBV24-1; clone_size: many; cdr3_nt: TGTGCCACCAGTGAATTAGGGGGAGCCCCAAGTGGCTACACCTTC; cdr3_aa: CATSELGGAPSGYTF
d_call: TRBD2; j_call: TRBJ2-3; v_call: TRBV7-2; clone_size: many; cdr3_nt: TGTGCCAGCAGCATAGCGGGAGTTGCTGGCACAGATACGCAGTATTTT; cdr3_aa: CASSIAGVAGTDTQYF
d_call: NA; j_call: TRBJ2-5; v_call: TRBV19; clone_size: NA; cdr3_nt: TGTGCCAGTAGTATGATCGGCAGTCAAGAGACCCAGTACTTC; cdr3_aa: CASSMIGSQETQYF
d_call: TRBD1; j_call: TRBJ2-7; v_call: TRBV25-1; clone_size: NA; cdr3_nt: TGTGCCAGCAGTGAATTAGCAACAGGGGGAATCTACGAGCAGTACTTC; cdr3_aa: CASSELATGGIYEQYF
d_call: TRBD1; j_call: TRBJ2-7; v_call: TRBV15; clone_size: few; cdr3_nt: TGTGCCACCAGCGTACGACAGGGGGGGGTGCAGTACTTC; cdr3_aa: CATSVRQGGVQYF
d_call: NA; j_call: TRBJ2-7; v_call: TRBV4-3; clone_size: NA; cdr3_nt: TGCGCCAGCAGCCAAGACAAACAAACCCCCTACGAGCAGTACTTC; cdr3_aa: CASSQDKQTPYEQYF
d_call: NA; j_call: TRBJ1-4; v_call: TRBV19; clone_size: NA; cdr3_nt: TGTGCCAGTAGTAAACCAGTTTTGGGACCCACCATTTTT; cdr3_aa: CASSKPVLGPTIF
d_call: TRBD2; j_call: TRBJ2-7; v_call: TRBV5-1; clone_size: NA; cdr3_nt: TGCGCCAGCAGACCTCTGAACGGGCGGGGGGCCCACGAGCAGTACTTC; cdr3_aa: CASRPLNGRGAHEQYF
d_call: NA; j_call: TRBJ2-2; v_call: TRBV7-9; clone_size: NA; cdr3_nt: TGTGCCAGTAGCCTGCGGGCCGGGGAGCTGTTTTTT; cdr3_aa: CASSLRAGELFF
d_call: NA; j_call: TRBJ2-5; v_call: TRBV15; clone_size: few; cdr3_nt: TGTGCCACCAGCAGATCCGGTGGGGTGGAGGGGCGAAATGAAGAGACCCAGTACTTC; cdr3_aa: CATSRSGGVEGRNEETQYF
d_call: NA; j_call: TRBJ2-7; v_call: TRBV12-3/TRBV12-4; clone_size: NA; cdr3_nt: TGTGCCAGCAGTTTGGCGGACGAGCAGTACTTC; cdr3_aa: CASSLADEQYF
d_call: NA; j_call: TRBJ1-1; v_call: TRBV20-1; clone_size: NA; cdr3_nt: TGCAATGCAACTTCCGGGACGGGAAGGATTTCGTCCGAAGCTTTCTTT; cdr3_aa: CNATSGTGRISSEAFF
d_call: NA; j_call: TRBJ2-3; v_call: TRBV5-1; clone_size: NA; cdr3_nt: TGCGCCAGCAGCTTTGCGGGGCTATTCACAGATACGCAGTGTTTT; cdr3_aa: CASSFAGLFTDTQCF
d_call: NA; j_call: TRBJ2-7; v_call: TRBV29-1; clone_size: NA; cdr3_nt: TGCAGCGTTGAAGGAGAAGGCAGGGACTACGAGCAGTACTTC; cdr3_aa: CSVEGEGRDYEQYF
d_call: NA; j_call: TRBJ2-7; v_call: TRBV20-1; clone_size: many; cdr3_nt: TGCAGTGCTAGACTGTCCAGGGGCTACGTAGAGCAGTACTTC; cdr3_aa: CSARLSRGYVEQYF
d_call: NA; j_call: TRBJ1-3; v_call: TRBV10-3; clone_size: NA; cdr3_nt: TGTGCCATCAGTGAGTCGAAAAACGCCATATATTTT; cdr3_aa: CAISESKNAIYF
d_call: TRBD1; j_call: TRBJ2-7; v_call: TRBV10-3; clone_size: NA; cdr3_nt: TGTGCCATCAGTGAGACAGGGGGAAACGAGCAGTACTTC; cdr3_aa: CAISETGGNEQYF
d_call: NA; j_call: TRBJ2-7; v_call: TRBV6-6; clone_size: NA; cdr3_nt: TGTGCCAGCAGCCGTACCGGGATAAGCGGCTACGAGCAGTACTTC; cdr3_aa: CASSRTGISGYEQYF
d_call: NA; j_call: TRBJ2-1; v_call: TRBV12-3/TRBV12-4; clone_size: NA; cdr3_nt: TGTGCCAGCAGTGGCAGTGAGCCTCTCTACAATGAGCAGTTCTTC; cdr3_aa: CASSGSEPLYNEQFF
d_call: NA; j_call: TRBJ2-3; v_call: TRBV2; clone_size: NA; cdr3_nt: TGTGCCAGCAGTGCAGAGGCGATGAATGACGCACCCTTACCCTACACAAGCACAGATACGCAGTATTTT; cdr3_aa: CASSAEAMNDAPLPYTSTDTQYF
d_call: NA; j_call: TRBJ2-2; v_call: TRBV24-1; clone_size: NA; cdr3_nt: TGTGCCACCGATCCGGGGACCAGGGAGCTGTTTTTT; cdr3_aa: CATDPGTRELFF